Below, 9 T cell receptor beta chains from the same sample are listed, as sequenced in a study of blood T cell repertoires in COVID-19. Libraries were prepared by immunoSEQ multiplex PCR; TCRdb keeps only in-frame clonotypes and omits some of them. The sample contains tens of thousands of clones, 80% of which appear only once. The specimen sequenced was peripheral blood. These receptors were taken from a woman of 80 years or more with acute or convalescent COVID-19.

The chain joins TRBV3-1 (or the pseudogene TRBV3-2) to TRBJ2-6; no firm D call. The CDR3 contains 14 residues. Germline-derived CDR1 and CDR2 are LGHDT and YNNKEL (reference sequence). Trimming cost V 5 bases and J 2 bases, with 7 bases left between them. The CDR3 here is CASSRSPGANVLTF. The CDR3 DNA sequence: TGTGCCAGCAGCAGGAGCCCTGGGGCCAACGTCCTGACTTTC.

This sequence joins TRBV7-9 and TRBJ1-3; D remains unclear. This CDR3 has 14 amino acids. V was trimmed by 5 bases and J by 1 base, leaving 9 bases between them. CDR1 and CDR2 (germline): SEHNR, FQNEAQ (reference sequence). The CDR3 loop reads CASSPNPSGNTIYF. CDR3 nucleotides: TGTGCCAGCAGCCCTAACCCGTCTGGAAACACCATATATTTT.

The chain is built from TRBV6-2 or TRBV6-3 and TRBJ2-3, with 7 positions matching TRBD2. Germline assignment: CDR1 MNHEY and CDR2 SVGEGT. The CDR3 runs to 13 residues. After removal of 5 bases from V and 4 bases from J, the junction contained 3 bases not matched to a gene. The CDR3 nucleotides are TGTGCCAGCAGTAGCGGGGCGGCAGATACGCAGTATTTT. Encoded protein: CASSSGAADTQYF.

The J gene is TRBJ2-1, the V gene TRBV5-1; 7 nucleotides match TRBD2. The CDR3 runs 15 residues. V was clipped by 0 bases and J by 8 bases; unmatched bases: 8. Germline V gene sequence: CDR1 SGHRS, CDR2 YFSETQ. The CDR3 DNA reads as TGCGCCAGCAGCTTGGGAGGGACTACTGGAGATGAGCAGTTCTTC. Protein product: CASSLGGTTGDEQFF.

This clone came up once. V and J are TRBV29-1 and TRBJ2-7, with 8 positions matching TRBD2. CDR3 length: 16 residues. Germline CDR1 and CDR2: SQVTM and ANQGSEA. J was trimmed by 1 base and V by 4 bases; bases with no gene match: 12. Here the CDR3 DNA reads TGCAGCGTTGGGGGCCGGGCGGGAGGAAAATCCTACGAGCAGTACTTC. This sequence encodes CSVGGRAGGKSYEQYF.

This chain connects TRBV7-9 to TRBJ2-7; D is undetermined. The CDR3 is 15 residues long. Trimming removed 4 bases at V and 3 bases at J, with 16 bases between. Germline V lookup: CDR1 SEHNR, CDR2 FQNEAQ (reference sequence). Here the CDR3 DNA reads TGTGCCAGCAGCTCCCTTGGGTCTCGGGTCTACGAGCAGTACTTC. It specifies CASSSLGSRVYEQYF.

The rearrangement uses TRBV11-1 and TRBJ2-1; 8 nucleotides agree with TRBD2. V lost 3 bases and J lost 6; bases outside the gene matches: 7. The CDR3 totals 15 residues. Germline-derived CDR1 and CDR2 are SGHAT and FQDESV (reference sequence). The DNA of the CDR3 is TGTGCCAGCAGCTTTACAGCGGGAGCCCCCAATGAGCAGTTCTTC. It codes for CASSFTAGAPNEQFF.

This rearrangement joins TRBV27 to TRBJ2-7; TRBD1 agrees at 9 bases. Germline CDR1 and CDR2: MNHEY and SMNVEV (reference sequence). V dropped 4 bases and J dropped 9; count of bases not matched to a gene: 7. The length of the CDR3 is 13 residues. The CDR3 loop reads CASSSTGGVGQYF. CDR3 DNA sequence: TGTGCCAGCAGTTCGACAGGGGGGGTTGGGCAGTACTTC.

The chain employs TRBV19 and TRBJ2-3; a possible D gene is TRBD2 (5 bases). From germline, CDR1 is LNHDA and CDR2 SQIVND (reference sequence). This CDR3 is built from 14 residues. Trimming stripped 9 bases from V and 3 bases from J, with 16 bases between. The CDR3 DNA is TGTGCCAGCTCCACTGCGGGTTGGACAGATACGCAGTATTTT. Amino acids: CASSTAGWTDTQYF.